The 3 T cell receptor beta chains below were found in one sample sequenced in a study of CD8+ T cells in alopecia areata. This sample's treatment: oral pan-JAK inhibitor, 5-10 mg twice daily. TCR sequencing used cDNA made by reverse transcription of extracted RNA. Data came from immunoSEQ multiplex PCR; TCRdb stores just in-frame clones and leaves some out. The sample holds 150,000 to 200,000 clones; under 80% are singletons and the top ten take approximately 1.3%. The starting material was CD4+ T cells sorted from blood, obtained between weeks 47 and 50, from a patient treated with tofacitinib. These receptors were taken from a human donor with alopecia areata.

The V and J genes are TRBV5-1 and TRBJ1-1; 9 bases match TRBD1. The CDR3 covers 19 residues. Germline V CDR1 and CDR2: SGHRS, YFSETQ. The V and J ends lost 3 bases and 4 bases, in that order; junction bases with no gene match: 19. In DNA form, the CDR3 reads TGCGCCAGCAGCTACACCGGGACAGGGTCCCCTCGAGGGAGCACTGAAGCTTTCTTT. Encoded protein: CASSYTGTGSPRGSTEAFF.

The V call is TRBV5-1, the J call TRBJ2-2; 7 bases match TRBD1. The germline V gene has CDR1 SGHRS and CDR2 YFSETQ. The CDR3 runs 15 residues. Losses at the gene ends were 7 bases for V and 0 bases for J; bases not matched to a gene: 6. CDR3 sequence reads: CASRGGQSNTGELFF. CDR3 nucleotides: TGCGCCAGCCGAGGGGGACAGTCGAACACCGGGGAGCTGTTTTTT.

The rearrangement uses TRBV5-1 and TRBJ2-6; unclear D gene. Trimming shortened V by 0 bases and J by 0 bases, and 7 bases separated the two germline ends. Germline V lookup: CDR1 SGHRS, CDR2 YFSETQ. The length of the CDR3 is 16 residues. The CDR3 reads CASSLAGGSGANVLTF. Written as DNA, the CDR3 is TGCGCCAGCAGCTTGGCGGGCGGCTCTGGGGCCAACGTCCTGACTTTC.